This TCR beta chain was identified in a study of T cells in Graves' hyperthyroidism and ophthalmopathy. Amplified regions were TCR beta CDR3 sequences from RNA transcripts. HTBI primers drove first-round RT-PCR of the TCR CDR3. Each CDR3 protein is one row after TCRdb ran MiXCR on the multiplex PCR reads. The repertoire includes around 200,000 distinct CDR3 sequences, around 18% of them detected once, and roughly two fifths sits in the top ten. CDR3 size: 15 residues. V gave up 0 bases and J gave up 5 bases; unmatched junction bases: 7. Germline V gene sequence: CDR1 SGDLS, CDR2 YYNGEE. The sample was blood. The V gene is TRBV9, the J gene TRBJ1-1; 7 bases are a match to TRBD1. The sequence came from a man between 40 and 49 years old with Graves' hyperthyroidism. CDR3 sequence: CASSVVAGGGTEAFF. For the CDR3, the DNA is TGTGCCAGCAGCGTAGTGGCAGGGGGGGGGACTGAAGCTTTCTTT. Full variable domain (remainder filled in from reference TRBV9 and TRBJ1-1): DSGVTQTPKHLITATGQRVTLRCSPRSGDLSVYWYQQSLDQGLQFLIQYYNGEERAKGNILERFSAQQFPDLHSELNLSSLELGDSALYFCASSVVAGGGTEAFFGQGTRLTVV.